This T cell receptor (beta chain) was retrieved from a study of beta chain features in type 1 diabetes. Study-wide results and limits: Moderate but significant shortening of TCRB CDR3s was recorded in all four CD4+ subsets from Type 1 diabetes patients.

The CDR3 is 16 residues long. Germline trimming cut 5 bases from V and 2 bases from J; bases unmatched to any gene: 10. Germline CDR1 is SGHTA and CDR2 is FQGTGA. The whole isolated RNA underwent reverse transcription, so sequencing captured expressed TCRB transcripts. The repertoire was sequenced with immunoSEQ multiplex PCR; TCRdb's copy has only in-frame clones and lacks some. The table lists 150,000 to 190,000 clones, 10% of them singletons. This clone came up a few times. Its cognate antigen is unknown. The chain couples TRBV7-3 to TRBJ2-3, with 7 bases that match TRBD2. The sample comprised central memory CD4+ T cells from blood. This receptor was taken from a man aged 25-45 years with type 1 diabetes. CDR3 sequence (DNA): TGTGCCAGCAGCCCTGCTAGCGGTCCTCTCACAGATACGCAGTATTTT. Protein: CASSPASGPLTDTQYF.